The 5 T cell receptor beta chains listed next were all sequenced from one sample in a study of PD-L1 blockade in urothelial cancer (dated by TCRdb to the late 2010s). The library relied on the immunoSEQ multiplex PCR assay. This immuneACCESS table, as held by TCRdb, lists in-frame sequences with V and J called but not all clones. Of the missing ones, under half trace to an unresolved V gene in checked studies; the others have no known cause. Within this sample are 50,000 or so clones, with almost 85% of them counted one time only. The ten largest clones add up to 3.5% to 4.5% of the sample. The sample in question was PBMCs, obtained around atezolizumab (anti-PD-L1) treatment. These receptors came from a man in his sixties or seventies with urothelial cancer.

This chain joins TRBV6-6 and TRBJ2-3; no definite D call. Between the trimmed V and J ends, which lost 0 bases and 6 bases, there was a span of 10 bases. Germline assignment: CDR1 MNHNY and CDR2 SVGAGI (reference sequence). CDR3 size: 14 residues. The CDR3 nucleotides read TGTGCCAGCAGTTACTCACGAGGCATGGATACGCAGTATTTT. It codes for CASSYSRGMDTQYF.

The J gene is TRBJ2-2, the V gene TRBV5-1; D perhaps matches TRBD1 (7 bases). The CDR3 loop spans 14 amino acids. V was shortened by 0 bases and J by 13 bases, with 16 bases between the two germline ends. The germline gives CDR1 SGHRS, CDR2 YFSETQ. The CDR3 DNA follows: TGCGCCAGCAGCTTGGCCGGAGGGGGCGCGGTGCTGTTTTTT. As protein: CASSLAGGGAVLFF.

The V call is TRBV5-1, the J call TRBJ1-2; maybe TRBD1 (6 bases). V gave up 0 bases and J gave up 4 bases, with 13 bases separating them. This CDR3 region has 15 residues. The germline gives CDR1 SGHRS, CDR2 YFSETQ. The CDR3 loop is CASSLDGTQVYGYTF. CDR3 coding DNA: TGCGCCAGCAGCTTGGATGGGACACAAGTCTATGGCTACACCTTC.

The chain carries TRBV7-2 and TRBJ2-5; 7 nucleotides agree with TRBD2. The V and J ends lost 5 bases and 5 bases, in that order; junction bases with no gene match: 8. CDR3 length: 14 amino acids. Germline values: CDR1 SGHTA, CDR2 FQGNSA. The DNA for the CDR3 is TGTGCCAGCAGCCCAACTAGCGCTCGGGAGACCCAGTACTTC. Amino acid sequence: CASSPTSARETQYF.

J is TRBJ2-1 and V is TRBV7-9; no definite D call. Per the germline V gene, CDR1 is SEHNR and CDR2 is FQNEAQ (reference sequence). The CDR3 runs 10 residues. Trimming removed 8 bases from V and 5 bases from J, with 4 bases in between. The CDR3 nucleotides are TGTGCCAGCCAAAACAATGAGCAGTTCTTC. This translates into CASQNNEQFF.